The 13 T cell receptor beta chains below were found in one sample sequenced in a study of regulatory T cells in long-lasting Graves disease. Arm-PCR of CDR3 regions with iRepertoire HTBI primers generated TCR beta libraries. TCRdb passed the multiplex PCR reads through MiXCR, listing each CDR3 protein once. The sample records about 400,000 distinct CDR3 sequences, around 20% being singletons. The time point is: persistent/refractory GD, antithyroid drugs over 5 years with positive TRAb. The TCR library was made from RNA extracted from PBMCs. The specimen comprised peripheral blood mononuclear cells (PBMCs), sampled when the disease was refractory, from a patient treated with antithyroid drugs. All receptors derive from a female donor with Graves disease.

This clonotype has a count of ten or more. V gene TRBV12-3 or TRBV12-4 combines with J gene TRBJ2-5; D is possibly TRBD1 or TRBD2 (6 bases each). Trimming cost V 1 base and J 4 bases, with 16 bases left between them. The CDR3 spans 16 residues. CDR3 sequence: CASSLGGAAQAETQYF. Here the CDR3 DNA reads TGTGCCAGCAGTTTAGGGGGGGCGGCCCAAGCAGAGACCCAGTACTTC.

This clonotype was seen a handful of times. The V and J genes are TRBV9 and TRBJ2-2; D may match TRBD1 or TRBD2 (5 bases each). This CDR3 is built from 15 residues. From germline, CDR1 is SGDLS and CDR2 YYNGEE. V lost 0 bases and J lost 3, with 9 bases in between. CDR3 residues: CASSVATGHTGELFF. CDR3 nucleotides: TGTGCCAGCAGCGTAGCTACGGGACACACCGGGGAGCTGTTTTTT.

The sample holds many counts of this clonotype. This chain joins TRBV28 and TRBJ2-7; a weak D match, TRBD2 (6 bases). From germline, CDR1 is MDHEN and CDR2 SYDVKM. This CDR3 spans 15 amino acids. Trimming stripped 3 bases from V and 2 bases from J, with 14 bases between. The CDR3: CASSLRGADAYEQYF. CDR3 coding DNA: TGTGCCAGCAGTTTGCGGGGTGCGGATGCCTACGAGCAGTACTTC.

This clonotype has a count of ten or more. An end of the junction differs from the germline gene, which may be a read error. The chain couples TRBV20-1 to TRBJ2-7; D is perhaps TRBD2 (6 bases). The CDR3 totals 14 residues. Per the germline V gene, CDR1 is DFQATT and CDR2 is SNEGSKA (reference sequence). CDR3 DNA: TGCAGTGCTAGGCCCGGGACTTCCTCCTCCGAGCAGTACTTC. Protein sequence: CSARPGTSSSEQYF.

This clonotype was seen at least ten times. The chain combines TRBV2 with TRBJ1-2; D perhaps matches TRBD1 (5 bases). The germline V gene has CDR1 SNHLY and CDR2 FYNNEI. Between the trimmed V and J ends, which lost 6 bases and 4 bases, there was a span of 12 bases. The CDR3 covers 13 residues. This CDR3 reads CASSVREGYGYTF. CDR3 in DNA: TGTGCCAGCAGCGTCAGGGAGGGCTATGGCTACACCTTC.

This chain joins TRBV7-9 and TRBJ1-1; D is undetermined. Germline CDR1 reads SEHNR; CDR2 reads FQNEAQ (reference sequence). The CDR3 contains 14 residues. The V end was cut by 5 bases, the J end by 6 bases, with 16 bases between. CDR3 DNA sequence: TGTGCCAGCAGCCCCCAGAGTGTACGGTCTGAAGCTTTCTTT. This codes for CASSPQSVRSEAFF.

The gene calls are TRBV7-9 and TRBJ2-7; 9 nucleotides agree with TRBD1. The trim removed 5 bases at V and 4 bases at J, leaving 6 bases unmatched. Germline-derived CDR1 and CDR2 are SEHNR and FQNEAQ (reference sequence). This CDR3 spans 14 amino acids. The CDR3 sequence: CASSDGDRAYEQYF. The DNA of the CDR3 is TGTGCCAGCAGCGATGGGGACAGGGCATACGAGCAGTACTTC.

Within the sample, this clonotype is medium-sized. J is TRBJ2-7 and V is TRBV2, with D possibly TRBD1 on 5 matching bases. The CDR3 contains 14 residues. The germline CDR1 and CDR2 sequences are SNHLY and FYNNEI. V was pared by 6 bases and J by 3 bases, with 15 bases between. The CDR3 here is CASSRPPDSYEQYF. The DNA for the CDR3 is TGTGCCAGCAGCCGACCCCCAGACAGCTACGAGCAGTACTTC. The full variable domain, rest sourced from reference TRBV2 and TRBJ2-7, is EPEVTQTPSHQVTQMGQEVILRCVPISNHLYFYWYRQILGQKVEFLVSFYNNEISEKSEIFDDQFSVERPDGSNFTLKIRSTKLEDSAMYFCASSRPPDSYEQYFGPGTRLTVT.

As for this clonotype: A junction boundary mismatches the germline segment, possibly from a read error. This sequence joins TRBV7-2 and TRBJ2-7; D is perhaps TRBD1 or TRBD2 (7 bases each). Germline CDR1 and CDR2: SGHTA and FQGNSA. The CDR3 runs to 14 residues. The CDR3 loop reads CVSSHGEGAYEQYF. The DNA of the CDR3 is TGTGTCAGCAGCCACGGGGAGGGGGCGTACGAGCAGTACTTC.

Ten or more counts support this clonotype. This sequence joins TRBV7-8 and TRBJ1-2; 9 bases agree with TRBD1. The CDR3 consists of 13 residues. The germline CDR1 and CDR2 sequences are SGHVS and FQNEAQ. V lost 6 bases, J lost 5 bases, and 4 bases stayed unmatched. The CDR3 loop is CASSWDRDYGYTF. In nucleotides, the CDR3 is TGTGCCAGCAGTTGGGACAGGGATTATGGCTACACCTTC.

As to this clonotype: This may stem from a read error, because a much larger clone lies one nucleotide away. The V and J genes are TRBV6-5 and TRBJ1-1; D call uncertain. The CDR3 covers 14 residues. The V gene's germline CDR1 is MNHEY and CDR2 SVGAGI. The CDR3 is CASGYSSWPFEAFF. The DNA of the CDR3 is TGTGCCAGCGGTTACTCGAGTTGGCCGTTTGAAGCTTTCTTT.

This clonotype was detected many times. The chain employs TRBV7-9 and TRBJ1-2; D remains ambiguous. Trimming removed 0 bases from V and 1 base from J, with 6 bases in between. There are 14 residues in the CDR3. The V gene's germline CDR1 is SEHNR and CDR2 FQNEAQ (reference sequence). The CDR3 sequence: CASSLAGNNYGYTF. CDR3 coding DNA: TGTGCCAGCAGCTTAGCAGGGAATAACTATGGCTACACCTTC.

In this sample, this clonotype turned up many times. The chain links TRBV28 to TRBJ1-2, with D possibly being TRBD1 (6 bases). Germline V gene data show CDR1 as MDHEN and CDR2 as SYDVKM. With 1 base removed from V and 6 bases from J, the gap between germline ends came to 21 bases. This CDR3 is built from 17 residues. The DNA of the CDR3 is TGTGCCAGCAGTTTATATGTCTTCTTGGGGGGGCGTAATGGCTACACCTTC. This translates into CASSLYVFLGGRNGYTF.